This entry lists 17 T cell receptor beta chains sequenced from one sample in a study of blood T cell repertoires in COVID-19. Data came from immunoSEQ multiplex PCR; TCRdb stores just in-frame clones and leaves some out. In the table there are 200,000 to 250,000 clones, roughly nine tenths of which are singletons. Sequencing input: PBMCs or T cells enriched from blood (not recorded which). The source of these receptors is a woman aged 50 to 60 in a cohort exposed to, infected with or recovered from COVID-19 (not recorded which).

The chain links TRBV6-5 to TRBJ1-2, with D possibly being TRBD1 (5 bases). CDR3 length equals 14 residues. Per the germline V gene, CDR1 is MNHEY and CDR2 is SVGAGI. V lost 4 bases and J lost 8, with 17 bases in between. The CDR3 sequence is CASSFQASAGGYTF. CDR3 nucleotide sequence: TGTGCCAGCAGTTTTCAGGCCTCGGCAGGGGGCTACACCTTC.

The rearrangement links TRBV18 to TRBJ2-2; a possible D gene is TRBD2 (6 bases). The CDR3 sequence is 15 residues long. Germline lookup yields CDR1 KGHSH and CDR2 LQKENI. Trimming cost V 2 bases and J 6 bases, with 13 bases left between them. DNA of the CDR3: TGTGCCAGCTCACCAGCGGGGTTAGTCGCCGGGGAGCTGTTTTTT. The encoded protein is CASSPAGLVAGELFF.

This chain connects TRBV5-1 to TRBJ2-3; TRBD1 matches at 10 bases. CDR1 SGHRS and CDR2 YFSETQ come from the germline V gene. The CDR3 has 14 residues. V dropped 5 bases and J dropped 4; count of bases not matched to a gene: 4. The CDR3 coding sequence is TGCGCCAGCAGAAAGGACAGGGGGTCAGATACGCAGTATTTT. It is translated as CASRKDRGSDTQYF.

This chain uses TRBV2 with TRBJ1-6; 8 bases line up with TRBD1. The trim removed 6 bases at V and 8 bases at J, leaving 9 bases unmatched. Looked up from germline, CDR1 is SNHLY and CDR2 is FYNNEI. The CDR3 is 15 amino acids. CDR3 protein: CASREQGQGHSPLHF. The CDR3 DNA reads TGTGCCAGCAGAGAACAAGGACAGGGACATTCACCCCTCCACTTT.

A single count supports this clone. The chain joins TRBV14 to TRBJ1-2; possibly TRBD1 for D (5 bases). Trimming removed 5 bases at V and 0 bases at J, with 16 bases between. CDR3 length: 16 amino acids. The germline gives CDR1 SGHDN, CDR2 FVKESK. CDR3 sequence reads: CASSESPGLPNYGYTF. As DNA, the CDR3 is TGTGCCAGCAGCGAAAGTCCGGGACTACCTAACTATGGCTACACCTTC.

V is TRBV7-3 and J is TRBJ1-1; TRBD1 matches at 10 bases. J gave up 4 bases and V 5 bases, and 7 bases lay outside the gene matches. Germline assignment: CDR1 SGHTA and CDR2 FQGTGA. The length of the CDR3 is 15 residues. The CDR3 region has the DNA TGTGCCAGCAGCCCCGGGACAGGGGTTGGCACTGAAGCTTTCTTT. This gives the protein CASSPGTGVGTEAFF.

V and J are TRBV7-8 and TRBJ1-2; D perhaps matches TRBD1 (6 bases). This CDR3 has 15 amino acids. Germline assignment: CDR1 SGHVS and CDR2 FQNEAQ. The V gene lost 5 bases and the J gene lost 6 bases, with 19 bases spanning the gap. CDR3 sequence: CASSMLAGTTHGYTF. The CDR3 coding sequence is TGTGCCAGCAGCATGCTCGCCGGGACAACCCATGGCTACACCTTC.

This sequence joins TRBV19 and TRBJ2-1; weak D call: TRBD1 (6 bases). The CDR3 is 14 residues long. The germline CDR1 and CDR2 sequences are LNHDA and SQIVND (reference sequence). The V end lost 4 bases, the J end lost 4 bases, and 11 bases lay between the germline ends. CDR3 sequence: CASSTRGQYNEQFF. The CDR3 nucleotides are TGTGCCAGTAGTACCCGAGGACAGTACAATGAGCAGTTCTTC.

The chain combines TRBV5-6 with TRBJ2-6; tentatively, D is TRBD2 (6 bases). V was cut by 4 bases and J by 0 bases, with 17 bases left in between. Per the germline V gene, CDR1 is SGHDT and CDR2 is YYEEEE. This CDR3 has 18 residues. CDR3 sequence (DNA): TGTGCCAGCAGCCCTTCCGGGACTTCCCGCTCTGGGGCCAACGTCCTGACTTTC. Translated: CASSPSGTSRSGANVLTF.

The rearrangement uses TRBV30 and TRBJ1-1; D remains unclear. The CDR3 totals 15 residues. Germline CDR1 reads GTSNPN; CDR2 reads SVGIG (reference sequence). V gave up 0 bases and J gave up 0 bases, with 11 bases separating them. The CDR3 DNA sequence: TGTGCCTGGAGTGTGAACCCCCGGTTGAACACTGAAGCTTTCTTT. Amino acids: CAWSVNPRLNTEAFF.

This chain uses TRBV4-3 with TRBJ1-1, with unresolved D. The CDR3 is 16 amino acids. Germline CDR1 and CDR2: LGHNA and YSLEER. The V gene lost 0 bases and the J gene lost 0 bases, with 11 bases spanning the gap. CDR3 sequence (DNA): TGCGCCAGCAGCCAAGATTTTCAGAAACTGAACACTGAAGCTTTCTTT. As protein: CASSQDFQKLNTEAFF.

J is TRBJ1-4 and V is TRBV6-5, with a tentative D call TRBD1 (6 bases). The germline gives CDR1 MNHEY, CDR2 SVGAGI. Trimming cost V 1 base and J 8 bases, with 14 bases left between them. The CDR3 totals 15 residues. The CDR3 sequence is CASSYYQTGQEKLFF. For the CDR3, the DNA is TGTGCCAGCAGTTACTACCAGACAGGTCAGGAAAAACTGTTTTTT.

The rearrangement joins TRBV6-1 to TRBJ1-5; no definite D call. The V gene's germline CDR1 is MNHNS and CDR2 SASEGT. The V gene lost 2 bases and the J gene lost 9 bases, with 14 bases spanning the gap. The length of the CDR3 is 14 residues. CDR3 sequence reads: CASSEQALRGPQHF. The CDR3 DNA sequence: TGTGCCAGCAGTGAACAGGCCCTCCGGGGGCCCCAGCATTTT.

In DNA form, the CDR3 reads TGTGCCAGCAGGGGGATCCGCGGGACAGGGGACACTGAAGCTTTCTTT. This gives the protein CASRGIRGTGDTEAFF. The V gene is TRBV27, the J gene TRBJ1-1, with 10 bases aligning to TRBD1. V shed 6 bases and J 3 bases; nucleotides not matched to a gene: 10. The CDR3 spans 16 residues. Looked up from germline, CDR1 is MNHEY and CDR2 is SMNVEV (reference sequence).

V and J are TRBV19 and TRBJ2-5, with D possibly being TRBD1 (6 bases). The CDR3 is made up of 13 amino acids. Trimming left V 7 bases short and J 5 bases short, with 14 bases between. Germline CDR1 LNHDA, CDR2 SQIVND (reference sequence). In nucleotides, the CDR3 is TGTGCCAGTACTCAGACAGGTTGGGAGACCCAGTACTTC. It specifies CASTQTGWETQYF.

The chain couples TRBV6-5 to TRBJ2-7; D not resolved. There are 11 residues in the CDR3. Per the germline V gene, CDR1 is MNHEY and CDR2 is SVGAGI. Trimming removed 9 bases at V and 4 bases at J, with 10 bases between. CDR3 region: CASGVQYEQYF. The CDR3 bases are TGTGCCAGTGGAGTCCAGTACGAGCAGTACTTC.

This chain links TRBV9 with TRBJ2-3, with 10 nucleotides matching TRBD2. Germline V gene data show CDR1 as SGDLS and CDR2 as YYNGEE. After removal of 1 base from V and 3 bases from J, the junction contained 5 bases not matched to a gene. The CDR3 is made up of 16 amino acids. The CDR3 here is CASSVRAGGLTDTQYF. The CDR3 DNA reads TGTGCCAGCAGCGTACGAGCGGGGGGGCTTACAGATACGCAGTATTTT.